The entry below describes one T cell receptor beta chain. This clone came up a few times. This receptor's antigen is unknown. Base quality data are lacking; no much larger clone is found one base away. This record comes from a study of beta chain features in type 1 diabetes (dated 2018 in TCRdb). Background for the entire study: Mean age, gender distribution, total cell number and subset yield did not differ between patients and healthy donors. A total of 90 million to 140 million sorted cells were examined across all samples, and RNA yield correlated strongly with the number of cells per subset. In the study, TCRB repertoires of sorted circulating CD4+ T cell subsets from recently diagnosed type 1 diabetes patients were compared with those of matched healthy donors. Regulatory and stem cell-like memory subsets were isolated from only 8 patients and about eight healthy donors, whereas naive and central memory subsets came from all 30 or so donors. General findings and caveats noted by the study authors: Type 1 diabetes patients showed a moderate but significant shortening of TCRB CDR3 length in all four CD4+ subsets. PCR may preferentially amplify shorter templates, but because patient and control samples were amplified and corrected together, any resulting skew would affect both groups equally. Only small numbers of individuals were included in the HLA sub-analyses, which left unresolved whether HLA type had any influence on TCRB rearrangement. Because cDNA rather than genomic DNA was sequenced, highly expressing activated cells could have been over-represented, although no difference in activation and CD3 levels was found between groups. Naive, central memory and regulatory TCRB repertoires appeared more similar among patients than among healthy donors. Patients with type 1 diabetes made fewer insertions and deleted more nucleotides at VDJ recombination sites, implying thymic rearrangement abnormalities.

CDR3 length: 13 amino acids, cysteine to phenylalanine. Only the CDR3 region is kept as DNA, spanning 39 bases read in frame from base 1. CDR1 and CDR2 were assigned from the germline V gene as ENHRY and SYGVKD. Compared with germline, V lacks 5 bases and J lacks 3 bases; bases without a gene match: 1. All of the isolated RNA was reverse transcribed with the High Capacity cDNA Reverse Transcription Kit, so expressed TCRB transcripts were sequenced. Naive, central memory and regulatory T cell samples underwent deep immunoSEQ sequencing, averaging around 3.6 million total reads per sample. Sorted cells were lysed in RLT buffer and RNA was extracted with DNase-treated RNeasy Micro or Mini kits, depending on cell number. Each cell subset was processed on its own to prevent cross-contamination, while patient and healthy donor samples were processed together. TCRB sequences were amplified from cDNA with the immunoSEQ multiplex PCR, producing 87-bp fragments spanning the CDR3 region. The amplicons were sequenced using the Illumina HiSeq platform. The authors' analysis ran thus. PCR bias was corrected computationally using synthetic template baselines, and reads within Hamming distance 2 were collapsed, with unmergeable singletons discarded. Reads were aligned against IMGT to assign V, D and J genes, CDR3 length and insertions or deletions at six rearrangement sites. Clonotype counts were normalized to sorted cell number within each subset before computing true diversity and Gini coefficients with the tcR R package. Repertoire sharing was quantified using the overlap coefficient calculated on TCRB nucleotide sequences. Here the immuneACCESS table is served through TCRdb, limited to in-frame sequences with V and J called. Missing clones are a known gap in these copies; in checked studies unresolved V genes cover under half, and the rest lacks a known reason. That table is the source of V, J and clone size, and D and trimming were worked out from the DNA. The sample table records 200,000 to 250,000 clones; approximately 10% of these occur just once. The ten biggest clones cover approximately 1.4% of the sample.

Each donor gave one peripheral blood draw, approximately 100 mL on average, collected into heparinised tubes. A BD FACSAria II was used to sort naive, central memory, regulatory and stem cell-like memory CD4+ T cells with a panel that included CD45RO, CCR7, CD25, CD127, CD95 and CD27. A purity above 98% was achieved for all sorted populations. PBMCs were separated immediately by Lymphoprep density gradient centrifugation and were stained directly, without being cultured. So that batch effects would be minimized, each experiment stained and sorted samples in pairs, pairing one healthy donor with one patient.

Sequencing input: central memory CD4+ T cells from blood. This sequence originates from a man aged 18 to 29 in good health. The chain is made from TRBV10-3 and TRBJ1-1; the central 9 bases match TRBD1. The CDR3: CAISRTGDTEAFF. The base sequence is TGTGCCATCAGTCGGACAGGGGACACTGAAGCTTTCTTT.